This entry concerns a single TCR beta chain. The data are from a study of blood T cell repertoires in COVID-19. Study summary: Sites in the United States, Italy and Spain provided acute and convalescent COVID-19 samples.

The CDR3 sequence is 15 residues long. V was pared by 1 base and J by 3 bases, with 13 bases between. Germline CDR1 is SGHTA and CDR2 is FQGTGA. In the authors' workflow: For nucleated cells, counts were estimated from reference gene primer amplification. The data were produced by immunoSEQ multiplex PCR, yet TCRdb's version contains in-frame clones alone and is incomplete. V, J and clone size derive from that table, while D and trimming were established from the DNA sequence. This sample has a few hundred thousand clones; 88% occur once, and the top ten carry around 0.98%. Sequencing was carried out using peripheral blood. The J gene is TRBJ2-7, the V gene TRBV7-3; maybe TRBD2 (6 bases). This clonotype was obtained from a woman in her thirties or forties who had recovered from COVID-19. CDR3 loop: CASSLRGGSGYEQYF. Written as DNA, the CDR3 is TGTGCCAGCAGCTTAAGGGGAGGCAGCGGCTACGAGCAGTACTTC.